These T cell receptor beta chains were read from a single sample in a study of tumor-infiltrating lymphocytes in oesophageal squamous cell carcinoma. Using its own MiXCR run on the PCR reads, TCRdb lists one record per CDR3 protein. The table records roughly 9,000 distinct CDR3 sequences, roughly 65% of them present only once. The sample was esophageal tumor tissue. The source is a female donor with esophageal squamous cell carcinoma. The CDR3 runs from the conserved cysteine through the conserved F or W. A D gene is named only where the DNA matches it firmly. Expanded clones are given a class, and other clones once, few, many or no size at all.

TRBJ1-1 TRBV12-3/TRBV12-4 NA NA CASSLGIERAEAFF TGTGCCAGCAGTTTAGGAATAGAGAGGGCTGAAGCTTTCTTT
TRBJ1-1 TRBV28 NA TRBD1 CASSYRGRGGAEAFF TGTGCCAGCAGTTACAGGGGCCGGGGGGGAGCTGAAGCTTTCTTT
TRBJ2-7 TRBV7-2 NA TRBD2 CASSLGRESEQYF TGTGCCAGCAGCTTAGGGCGGGAGTCCGAGCAGTACTTC
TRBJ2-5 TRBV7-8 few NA CASSLAAQETQYF TGTGCCAGCAGCTTAGCTGCCCAAGAGACCCAGTACTTC
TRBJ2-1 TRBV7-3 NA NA CASSLDSPHSSYNEQFF TGTGCCAGCAGCTTAGATTCTCCGCATAGCTCCTACAATGAGCAGTTCTTC
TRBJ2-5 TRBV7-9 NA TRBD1 CASSSGQGYETQYF TGTGCCAGCAGCTCGGGACAGGGTTACGAGACCCAGTACTTC
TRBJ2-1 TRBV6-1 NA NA CASSGLLYNEQFF TGTGCCTCCTCAGGACTCCTCTACAATGAGCAGTTCTTC
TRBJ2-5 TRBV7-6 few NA CASSLAFSTGGTQYF TGTGCCAGCAGCTTAGCGTTTAGTACAGGAGGGACCCAGTACTTC
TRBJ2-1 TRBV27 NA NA CASKNRGRTYNEQFF TGTGCCAGCAAAAATCGGGGGCGAACCTACAATGAGCAGTTCTTC
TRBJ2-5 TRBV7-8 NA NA CASSLSGGAGETQYF TGTGCCAGCAGCTTATCAGGCGGGGCGGGAGAGACCCAGTACTTC
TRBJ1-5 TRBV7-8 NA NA CASSLTELVQPQHF TGTGCCAGCAGCCTGACAGAATTAGTCCAGCCCCAGCATTTT
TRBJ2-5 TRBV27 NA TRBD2 CASSLVAGDYTDTQYF TGTGCCAGCAGTTTGGTTGCGGGAGATTACACAGATACGCAGTACTTC
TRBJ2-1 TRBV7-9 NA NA CASSFGQGPLHF TGTGCCAGCAGCTTCGGACAAGGACCCCTCCACTTC
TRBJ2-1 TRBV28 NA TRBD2 CASSTRGREFF TGTGCCAGCAGTACCCGGGGGAGGGAGTTCTTC
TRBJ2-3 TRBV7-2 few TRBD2 CASSSQTSGRWGTDTQYF TGTGCCAGCAGCTCCCAGACTAGCGGGAGATGGGGCACAGATACGCAGTATTTT
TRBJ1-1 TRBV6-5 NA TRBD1 CASSTDRGRTEAFF TGTGCCAGCAGTACGGACAGGGGGAGGACTGAAGCTTTCTTT
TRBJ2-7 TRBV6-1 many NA CASSFGGLSYEQYF TGTGCCAGCAGTTTTGGGGGGCTCTCCTACGAGCAGTACTTC
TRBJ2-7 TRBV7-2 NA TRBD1 CASSHPGTGTYEQYF TGTGCCAGCAGCCACCCCGGGACAGGAACCTACGAGCAGTACTTC
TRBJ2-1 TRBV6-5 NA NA CASSRLNNEQFF TGTGCCAGCAGCCGATTAAACAATGAGCAGTTCTTC
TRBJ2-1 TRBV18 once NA CASSRVLAASYNEQFF TGTGCCAGCTCAAGAGTTTTAGCGGCTTCCTACAATGAGCAGTTCTTC
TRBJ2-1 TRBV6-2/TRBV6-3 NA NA CASSDSVVNEQFF TGTGCCAGCAGTGATTCAGTAGTCAATGAGCAGTTCTTC
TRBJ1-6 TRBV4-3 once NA CASSSSRRQGTSPLHF TGCGCCAGCAGCTCATCTCGCCGGCAGGGAACCTCACCCCTCCACTTT
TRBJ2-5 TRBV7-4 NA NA CASSPIRDGAEETQYF TGTGCCAGCAGCCCTATCCGGGACGGGGCGGAGGAGACCCAGTACTTC
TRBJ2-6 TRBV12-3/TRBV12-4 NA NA CASSVQGSGANVLTF TGTGCCAGCAGTGTACAGGGATCTGGGGCCAACGTCCTGACTTTC
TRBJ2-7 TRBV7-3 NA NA CASSKGDGHYEQYF TGTGCCAGCAGCAAAGGGGACGGCCACTACGAGCAGTACTTC
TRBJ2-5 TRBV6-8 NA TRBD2 CASSPFGGGIKTQYF TGTGCCAGCAGTCCTTTTGGGGGGGGAATAAAGACCCAGTACTTC
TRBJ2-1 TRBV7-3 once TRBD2 CASSSREIWSNEQFF TGTGCCAGCAGCTCGCGGGAGATCTGGTCCAATGAGCAGTTCTTC
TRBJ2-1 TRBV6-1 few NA CASSYVGPAYRNEQFF TGTGCCAGCAGTTACGTGGGCCCGGCCTACAGGAATGAGCAGTTCTTC
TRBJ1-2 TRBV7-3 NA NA CASSHTGFDGYTF TGTGCCAGCAGCCACACAGGGTTCGATGGCTACACCTTC
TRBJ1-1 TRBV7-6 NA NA CASRKQPNTEAFF TGTGCCAGCAGGAAACAGCCAAACACTGAAGCTTTCTTT
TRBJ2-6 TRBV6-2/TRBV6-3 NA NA CASSPGTPGKYF TGTGCCAGCAGCCCCGGGACTCCTGGGAAGTACTTC
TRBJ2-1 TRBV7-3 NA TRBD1 CASSTDRFNAQFF TGTGCCAGCAGCACGGACAGGTTTAATGCGCAGTTCTTC
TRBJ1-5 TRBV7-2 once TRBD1 CASSPDRGVGQPQHF TGTGCCAGCAGCCCCGACAGGGGCGTCGGCCAGCCCCAGCATTTT
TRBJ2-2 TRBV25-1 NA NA CASSDTGELFF TGTGCCAGCAGTGACACCGGGGAGCTGTTTTTT
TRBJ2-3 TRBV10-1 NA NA CASSDSSAGDTQYF TGCGCCAGCAGTGACTCCTCCGCGGGGGATACGCAGTATTTT
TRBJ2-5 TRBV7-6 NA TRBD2 CASSARAGGLTEQYF TGTGCCAGCAGCGCTCGGGCGGGAGGCCTTACGGAGCAGTACTTC
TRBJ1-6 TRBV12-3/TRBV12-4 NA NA CASRAGIGSSPLHF TGTGCCAGCAGGGCCGGGATAGGCTCCTCACCCCTCCACTTT
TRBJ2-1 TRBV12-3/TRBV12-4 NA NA CASSLPQGNNEQFF TGTGCCAGCAGTTTACCCCAGGGGAACAATGAGCAGTTCTTC
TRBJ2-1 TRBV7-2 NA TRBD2 CASSLLAGVGEQFF TGTGCCAGCAGCTTACTAGCGGGAGTGGGTGAGCAGTTCTTC
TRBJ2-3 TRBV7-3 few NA CASSSWTPRSLDTQYF TGTGCCAGCAGCTCGTGGACTCCACGATCACTGGATACGCAGTATTTT
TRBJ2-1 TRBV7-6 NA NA CASGRGSSYNEQFF TGTGCCAGCGGAAGAGGGAGTTCCTACAATGAGCAGTTCTTC
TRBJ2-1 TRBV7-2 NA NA CASSLNRGGDEQFF TGTGCCAGCAGCTTAAACCGCGGCGGGGATGAGCAGTTCTTC
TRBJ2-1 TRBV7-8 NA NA CASSLADGVGQFF TGTGCCAGCAGCTTAGCCGACGGGGTTGGCCAGTTCTTC
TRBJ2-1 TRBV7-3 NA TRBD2 CASSQKAAGGPISNEQFF TGTGCCAGCAGCCAAAAGGCAGCGGGGGGGCCTATCTCCAATGAGCAGTTCTTC
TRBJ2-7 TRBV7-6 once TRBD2 CASSFRTGTSGSSYNEQYF TGTGCCAGCAGCTTCCGGACCGGGACTAGCGGGAGCTCCTACAATGAGCAGTACTTC
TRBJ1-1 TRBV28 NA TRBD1 CASSYRTGGGFTEAFF TGTGCCAGCAGTTACAGGACAGGGGGAGGTTTCACTGAAGCTTTCTTT
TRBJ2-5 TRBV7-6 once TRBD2 CASSRAGNQETQYF TGTGCTAGCAGTCGAGCGGGGAACCAAGAGACCCAGTACTTC
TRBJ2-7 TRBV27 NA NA CASSLSVAAPYNEQYF TGTGCCAGCAGTTTATCGGTAGCCGCGCCGTACAATGAGCAGTACTTC
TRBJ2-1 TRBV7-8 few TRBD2 CASSLGGGSPSYNEQFF TGTGCCAGCAGCTTAGGGGGAGGGTCCCCCTCCTACAATGAGCAGTTCTTC
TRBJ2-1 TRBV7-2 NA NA CASSLVSDEQFF TGTGCCAGCAGCTTAGTATCGGATGAGCAGTTCTTC
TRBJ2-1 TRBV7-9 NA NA CASSLEGPAGQFF TGTGCCAGCAGCTTAGAGGGCCCGGCAGGGCAGTTCTTC
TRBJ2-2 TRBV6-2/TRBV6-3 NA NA CASKNTGELFF TGTGCCAGCAAGAACACCGGGGAGCTGTTTTTT
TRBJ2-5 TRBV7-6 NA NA CASSLGRVETQYF TGTGCCAGCAGCTTAGGCAGGGTAGAGACCCAGTACTTC
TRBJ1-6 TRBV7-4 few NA CASSPGDSPLHF TGTGCCAGCAGCCCCGGTGATTCACCCCTCCACTTT
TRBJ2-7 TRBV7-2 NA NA CASSSYNEQYF TGTGCCAGCAGCTCTTACAATGAGCAGTACTTC
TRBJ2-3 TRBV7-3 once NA CASSLLGATDTQYF TGTGCCAGCAGCTTATTGGGGGCAACAGATACGCAGTATTTT